This TCR beta chain was captured by sequencing in a study of blood T cell repertoires in COVID-19. Study in general: Sample material is recorded as cDNA or gDNA derived from T cells, B-cell-depleted T cells, or PBMCs.

V dropped 9 bases and J dropped 6; count of bases not matched to a gene: 5. CDR3 length equals 13 residues. Looked up from germline, CDR1 is LNHDA and CDR2 is SQIVND (reference sequence). Profiling relied on immunoSEQ multiplex PCR, and the TCRdb table lists in-frame clones only, not all of them. The table records tens of thousands of clones, more than 75% of them present only once. This rearrangement joins TRBV19 to TRBJ1-4; 9 positions agree with TRBD1. Sequencing was carried out using peripheral blood. This sequence was found in a human donor in a cohort sampled during active COVID-19. The CDR3 bases are TGTGCCAGCCTGGACAGGGGCGATGAAAAACTGTTTTTT. Residues: CASLDRGDEKLFF.